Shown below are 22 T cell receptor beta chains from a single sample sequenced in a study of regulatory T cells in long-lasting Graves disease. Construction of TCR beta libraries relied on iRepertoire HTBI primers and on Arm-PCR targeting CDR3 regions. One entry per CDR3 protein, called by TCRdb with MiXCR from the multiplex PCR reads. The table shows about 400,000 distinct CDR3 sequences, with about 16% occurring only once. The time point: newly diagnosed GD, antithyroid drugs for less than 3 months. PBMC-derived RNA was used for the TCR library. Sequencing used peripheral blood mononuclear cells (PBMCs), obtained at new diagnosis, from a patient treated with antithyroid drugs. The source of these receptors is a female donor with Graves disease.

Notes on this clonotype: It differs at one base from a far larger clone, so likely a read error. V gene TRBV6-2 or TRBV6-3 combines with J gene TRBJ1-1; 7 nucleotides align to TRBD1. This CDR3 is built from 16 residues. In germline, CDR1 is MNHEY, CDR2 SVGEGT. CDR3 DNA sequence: TGTGCCAGCAGTCCAGGACAGGCGACGCCTTACACTGAAGCTTACTTT. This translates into CASSPGQATPYTEAYF.

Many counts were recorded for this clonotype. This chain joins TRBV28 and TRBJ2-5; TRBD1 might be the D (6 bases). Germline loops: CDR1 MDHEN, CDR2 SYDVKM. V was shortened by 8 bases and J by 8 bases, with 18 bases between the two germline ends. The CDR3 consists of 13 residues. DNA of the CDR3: TGTGCCAGCCAACAGGGAGCCCTACTAACCCAGTACTTC. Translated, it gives CASQQGALLTQYF.

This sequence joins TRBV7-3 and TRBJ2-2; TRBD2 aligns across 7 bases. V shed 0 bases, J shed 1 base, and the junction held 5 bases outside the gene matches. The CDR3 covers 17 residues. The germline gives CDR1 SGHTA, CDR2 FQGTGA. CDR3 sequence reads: CASSLTGEGRNTGELFF. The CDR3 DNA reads TGTGCCAGCAGCTTAACGGGGGAGGGGAGGAACACCGGGGAGCTGTTTTTT.

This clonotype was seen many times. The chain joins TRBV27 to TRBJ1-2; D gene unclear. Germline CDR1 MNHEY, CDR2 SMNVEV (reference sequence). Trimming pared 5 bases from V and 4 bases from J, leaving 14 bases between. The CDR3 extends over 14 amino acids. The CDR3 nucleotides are TGTGCCAGCAGTCCGACGGTCGAGGTCTATGGCTACACCTTC. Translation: CASSPTVEVYGYTF.

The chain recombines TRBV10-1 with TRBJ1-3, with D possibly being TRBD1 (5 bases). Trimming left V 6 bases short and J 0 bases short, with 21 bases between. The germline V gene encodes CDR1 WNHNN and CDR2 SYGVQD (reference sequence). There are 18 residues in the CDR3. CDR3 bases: TGCGCCAGCAGCGACCAGAGATGGGGGTCCGACTCTGGAAACACCATATATTTT. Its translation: CASSDQRWGSDSGNTIYF.

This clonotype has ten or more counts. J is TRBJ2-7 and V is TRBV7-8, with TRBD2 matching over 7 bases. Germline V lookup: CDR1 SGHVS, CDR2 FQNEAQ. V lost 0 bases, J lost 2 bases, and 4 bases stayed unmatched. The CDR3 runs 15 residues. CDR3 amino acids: CASSLAMAGAYEQYF. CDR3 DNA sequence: TGTGCCAGCAGCTTAGCGATGGCGGGAGCCTACGAGCAGTACTTC.

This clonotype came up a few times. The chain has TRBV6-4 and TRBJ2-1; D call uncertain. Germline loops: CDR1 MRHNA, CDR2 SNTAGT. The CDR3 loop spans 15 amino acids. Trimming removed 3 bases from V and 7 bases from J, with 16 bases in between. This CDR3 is CASSEELGVRNEQFF. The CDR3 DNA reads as TGTGCCAGCAGTGAAGAGCTCGGCGTTCGGAATGAGCAGTTCTTC.

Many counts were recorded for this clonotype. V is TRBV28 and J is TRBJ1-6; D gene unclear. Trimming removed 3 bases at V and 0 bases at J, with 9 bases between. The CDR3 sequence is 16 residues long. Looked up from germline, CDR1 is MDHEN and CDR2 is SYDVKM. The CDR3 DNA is TGTGCCAGCAGTTTTCGAAGAAGCTCCTATAATTCACCCCTCCACTTT. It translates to CASSFRRSSYNSPLHF. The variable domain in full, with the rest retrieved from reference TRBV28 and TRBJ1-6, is DVKVTQSSRYLVKRTGEKVFLECVQDMDHENMFWYRQDPGLGLRLIYFSYDVKMKEKGDIPEGYSVSREKKERFSLILESASTNQTSMYLCASSFRRSSYNSPLHFGNGTRLTVT.

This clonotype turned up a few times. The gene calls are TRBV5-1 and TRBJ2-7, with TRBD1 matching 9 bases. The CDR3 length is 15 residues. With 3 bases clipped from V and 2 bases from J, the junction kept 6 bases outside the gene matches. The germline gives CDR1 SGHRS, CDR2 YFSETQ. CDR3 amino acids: CASSSGQGLTYEQYF. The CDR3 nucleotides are TGCGCCAGCAGCTCGGGACAGGGACTGACCTACGAGCAGTACTTC.

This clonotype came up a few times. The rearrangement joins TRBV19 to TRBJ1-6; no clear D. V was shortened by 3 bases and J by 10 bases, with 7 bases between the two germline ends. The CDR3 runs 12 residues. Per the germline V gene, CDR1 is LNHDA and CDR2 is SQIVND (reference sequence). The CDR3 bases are TGTGCCAGTAGTATTGGTAACTCACCCCTCCACTTT. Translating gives CASSIGNSPLHF.

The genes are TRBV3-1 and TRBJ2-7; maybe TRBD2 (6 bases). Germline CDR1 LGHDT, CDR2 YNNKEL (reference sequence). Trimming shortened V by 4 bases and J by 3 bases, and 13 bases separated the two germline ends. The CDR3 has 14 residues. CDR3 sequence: CASSLGGARYEQYF. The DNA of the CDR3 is TGTGCCAGCAGCCTGGGAGGCGCACGCTACGAGCAGTACTTC.

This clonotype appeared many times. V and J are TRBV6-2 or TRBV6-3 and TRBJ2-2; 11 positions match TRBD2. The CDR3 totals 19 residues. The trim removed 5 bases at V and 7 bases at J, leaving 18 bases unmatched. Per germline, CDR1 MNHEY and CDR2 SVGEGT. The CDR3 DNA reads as TGTGCCAGCAGTCCCTCGCGAACTAGCGGGGGCCGCCTGGGCGGGGAGCTGTTTTTT. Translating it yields CASSPSRTSGGRLGGELFF.

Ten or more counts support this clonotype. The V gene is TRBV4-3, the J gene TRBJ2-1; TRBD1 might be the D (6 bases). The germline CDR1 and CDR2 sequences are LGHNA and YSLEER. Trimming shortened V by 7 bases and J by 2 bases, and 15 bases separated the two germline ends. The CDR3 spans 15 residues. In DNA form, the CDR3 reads TGCGCCAGCAAGCCCGACCAGGGGACCTACAATGAGCAGTTCTTC. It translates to CASKPDQGTYNEQFF.

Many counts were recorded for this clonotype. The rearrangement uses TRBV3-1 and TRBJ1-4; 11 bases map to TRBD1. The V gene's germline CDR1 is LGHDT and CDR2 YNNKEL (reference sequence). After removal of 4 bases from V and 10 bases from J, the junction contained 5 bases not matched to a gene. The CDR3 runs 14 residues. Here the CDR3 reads CASSPHGTGGKLFF. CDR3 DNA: TGTGCCAGCAGCCCACACGGGACAGGGGGAAAACTGTTTTTT.

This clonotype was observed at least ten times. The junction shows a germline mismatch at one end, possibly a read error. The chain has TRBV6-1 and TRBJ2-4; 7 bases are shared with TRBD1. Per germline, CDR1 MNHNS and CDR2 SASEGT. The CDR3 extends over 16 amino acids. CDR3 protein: CVSLYTGAGAKNIQYF. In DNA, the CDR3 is TGTGTCAGCTTATATACAGGGGCAGGAGCCAAAAACATTCAGTACTTC.

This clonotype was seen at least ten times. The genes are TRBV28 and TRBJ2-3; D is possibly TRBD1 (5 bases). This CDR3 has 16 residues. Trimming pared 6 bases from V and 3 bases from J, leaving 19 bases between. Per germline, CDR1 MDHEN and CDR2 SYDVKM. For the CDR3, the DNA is TGTGCCAGCAGATATCTTCAGGGATACGGGACAGATACGCAGTATTTT. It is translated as CASRYLQGYGTDTQYF.

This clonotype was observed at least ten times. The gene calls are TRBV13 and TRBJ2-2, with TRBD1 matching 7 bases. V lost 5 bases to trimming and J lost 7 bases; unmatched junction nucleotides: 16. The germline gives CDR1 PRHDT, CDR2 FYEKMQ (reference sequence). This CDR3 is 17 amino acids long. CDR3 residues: CASSVKGYRGVGGELFF. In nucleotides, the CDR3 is TGTGCCAGCAGCGTTAAAGGGTACAGGGGAGTCGGCGGGGAGCTGTTTTTT.

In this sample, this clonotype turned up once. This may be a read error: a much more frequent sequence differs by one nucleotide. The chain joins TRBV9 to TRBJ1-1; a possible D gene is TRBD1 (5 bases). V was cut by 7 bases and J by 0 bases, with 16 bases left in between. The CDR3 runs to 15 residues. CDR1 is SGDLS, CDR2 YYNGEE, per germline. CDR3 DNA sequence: TGTGCCAGCGGCGCGGGACGGAGAATGAACACTGAAGCTTTCTTT. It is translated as CASGAGRRMNTEAFF. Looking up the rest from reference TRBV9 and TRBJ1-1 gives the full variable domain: DSGVTQTPKHLITATGQRVTLRCSPRSGDLSVYWYQQSLDQGLQFLIQYYNGEERAKGNILERFSAQQFPDLHSELNLSSLELGDSALYFCASGAGRRMNTEAFFGQGTRLTVV.

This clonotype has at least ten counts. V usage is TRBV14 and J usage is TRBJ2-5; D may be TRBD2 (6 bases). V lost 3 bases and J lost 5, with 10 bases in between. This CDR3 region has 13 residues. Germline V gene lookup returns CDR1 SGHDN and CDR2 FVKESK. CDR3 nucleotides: TGTGCCAGCAGCCACGGGACTTGGGAGACCCAGTACTTC. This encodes CASSHGTWETQYF.

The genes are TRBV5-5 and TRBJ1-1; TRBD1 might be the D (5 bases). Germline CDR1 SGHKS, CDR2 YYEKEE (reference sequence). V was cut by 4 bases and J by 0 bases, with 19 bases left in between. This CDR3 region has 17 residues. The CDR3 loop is CASSLDPQGLMNTEAFF. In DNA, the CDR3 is TGTGCCAGCAGCCTGGACCCTCAGGGTCTCATGAACACTGAAGCTTTCTTT.

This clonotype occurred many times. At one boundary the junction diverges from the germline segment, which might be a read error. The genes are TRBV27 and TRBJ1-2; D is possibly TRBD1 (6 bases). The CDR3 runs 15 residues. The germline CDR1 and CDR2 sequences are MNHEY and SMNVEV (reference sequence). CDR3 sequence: CASSLSGAPASGYTF. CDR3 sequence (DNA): TGTGCCAGCAGTCTATCGGGGGCTCCGGCCTCCGGCTACACCTTC.

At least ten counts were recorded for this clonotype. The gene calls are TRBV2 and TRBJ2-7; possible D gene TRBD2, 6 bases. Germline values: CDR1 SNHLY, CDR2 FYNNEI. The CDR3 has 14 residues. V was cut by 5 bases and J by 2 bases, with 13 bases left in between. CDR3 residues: CASSPSLATYEQYF. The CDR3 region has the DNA TGTGCCAGCAGTCCCTCACTAGCAACCTACGAGCAGTACTTC.